This entry is about one T cell receptor (beta chain). Its specificity is unknown. V was trimmed by 5 bases and J by 0 bases, leaving 15 bases between them. CDR3 length equals 16 residues. The germline CDR1 and CDR2 sequences are SGDLS and YYNGEE. This sample stems from a study of cytomegalovirus exposure and HLA in healthy donors. The overall study: Earlier sequencing of about 179 million T cells yielded 100 million to 120 million unique TCR beta sequences.

PCR involved 60 Vbeta and 13 Jbeta primers. Profiled with immunoSEQ multiplex PCR; TCRdb holds only in-frame clones, not every one. The table lists 100,000 to 150,000 clones, about 66% of them singletons. Study outcomes and limitations: A later analysis linked a missense variant in DCLRE1C to the trimming of TCR beta V and J genes. Confirmation in vitro established that a few CMV-associated chains were specific for CMV antigens.

These donors counted as nominally healthy when sampled, but unrecorded immune exposures were likely. The receptor was isolated from a man aged 25-45 years in good health and CMV-seropositive. Material for sequencing was PBMCs. This chain joins TRBV9 and TRBJ1-3; possibly TRBD1 for D (6 bases). The chain's CDR3 is CASSDNRDLSGNTIYF. Written as DNA, the CDR3 is TGTGCCAGCAGTGATAACAGGGATCTCTCTGGAAACACCATATATTTT. Variable domain in full (rest from reference TRBV9 and TRBJ1-3): DSGVTQTPKHLITATGQRVTLRCSPRSGDLSVYWYQQSLDQGLQFLIQYYNGEERAKGNILERFSAQQFPDLHSELNLSSLELGDSALYFCASSDNRDLSGNTIYFGEGSWLTVV.